The entry below describes one T cell receptor beta chain. Its target is not known. This record belongs to a study of cytomegalovirus exposure and HLA in healthy donors. CDR1 and CDR2 (germline): LNHDA, SQIVND (reference sequence). V lost 6 bases, J lost 7 bases, and 11 bases stayed unmatched. CDR3 length: 14 amino acids. 60 Vbeta and 13 Jbeta primers were used in PCR. Data came from immunoSEQ multiplex PCR; TCRdb stores just in-frame clones and leaves some out. This sample contains about 65,000 clones. Study observations and caveats: Later analysis suggested links between common viral pathogens and several top significant clusters. Confirmation in vitro established that three CMV-associated chains were specific for CMV antigens. The study labeled around 160 TCR beta chains cytomegalovirus-associated. Sequences of the TCR beta chain were said to predict the HLA-A and HLA-B alleles of most subjects accurately.

The sequence came from a boy younger than 18 in good health and CMV-seronegative. Sequenced sample: PBMCs. The J gene is TRBJ1-2, the V gene TRBV19; 7 bases fit TRBD1. The CDR3 here is CASRPPWTGRGYTF. The CDR3 DNA reads TGTGCCAGTAGACCCCCGTGGACAGGTCGTGGCTACACCTTC. The variable domain in full, completed from reference TRBV19 and TRBJ1-2, reads DGGITQSPKYLFRKEGQNVTLSCEQNLNHDAMYWYRQDPGQGLRLIYYSQIVNDFQKGDIAEGYSVSREKKESFPLTVTSAQKNPTAFYLCASRPPWTGRGYTFGSGTRLTVV.